What follows is one TCR beta chain and its context. What it binds is not known. The record originates from a study of cytomegalovirus exposure and HLA in healthy donors. Whole-study findings and limits: Prior analysis indicated that the majority of TCR beta V segments exhibited productivity approximately 87% or approximately 30% of the time. By a later analysis, the bulk of CMV-associated TCR beta chains appeared HLA-restricted. In a later analysis, V- and J-gene trimming of beta chains associated with a DCLRE1C missense variant, replicated independently. A later analysis reportedly identified an Asian-associated ancestry cluster as carrying fewer N-insertions than the 666-donor mean.

The primer mix had 60 Vbeta and 13 Jbeta primers. Some clones are missing from TCRdb's copy, which holds only in-frame ones; the method was immunoSEQ multiplex PCR. The table has 100,000 to 150,000 clones, 75% to 85% seen once; the top ten hold around 10%. Germline CDR1 and CDR2: LNHDA and SQIVND (reference sequence). The V and J ends lost 3 bases and 5 bases, in that order; junction bases with no gene match: 3. CDR3 length: 14 amino acids. The chain links TRBV19 to TRBJ2-2; 7 bases map to TRBD1. The receptor was derived from a man aged 25 to 45 in good health and CMV-seropositive. Sequenced material: PBMCs. CDR3 sequence (DNA): TGTGCCAGTAGTATGACAGGGAGAACCGGGGAGCTGTTTTTT. This encodes CASSMTGRTGELFF. Variable domain in full (rest from reference TRBV19 and TRBJ2-2): DGGITQSPKYLFRKEGQNVTLSCEQNLNHDAMYWYRQDPGQGLRLIYYSQIVNDFQKGDIAEGYSVSREKKESFPLTVTSAQKNPTAFYLCASSMTGRTGELFFGEGSRLTVL.